This T cell receptor (beta chain) comes out of a study of graft-versus-host responses after intestinal transplantation. About the study: Each recipient received a multivisceral, liver-intestinal, or isolated intestinal graft. Study-wide points: Some GvH clones appeared in ileal mucosa or blood before recipient bone marrow. Patients who carried graft-donor T cell macrochimerism also had high graft-versus-host to host-versus-graft clonal ratios in their allografts. Circulating GvH clone levels at their peak were associated with HvG declines (early post-transplant).

About this clone itself: The target antigen is unknown.

Some clones are missing from TCRdb's copy, which holds only in-frame ones; the method was immunoSEQ multiplex PCR. The sample lists some 120,000 clones, approximately 90% occurring once. The germline V and J ends were trimmed by 8 bases and 1 base, with 14 bases remaining between them. This CDR3 contains 14 residues. Germline V gene sequence: CDR1 MNHEY, CDR2 SVGAGI. The chain carries TRBV6-5 and TRBJ1-1; D gene unclear. This specimen consisted of unstimulated CD4+ T cells sorted from spleen or lymph node cells, obtained before intestinal transplant. This receptor was obtained from a human donor who received an intestinal transplant. The CDR3 is CASGPRRKNTEAFF. CDR3 in DNA: TGTGCCAGCGGGCCTCGAAGGAAGAACACTGAAGCTTTCTTT.